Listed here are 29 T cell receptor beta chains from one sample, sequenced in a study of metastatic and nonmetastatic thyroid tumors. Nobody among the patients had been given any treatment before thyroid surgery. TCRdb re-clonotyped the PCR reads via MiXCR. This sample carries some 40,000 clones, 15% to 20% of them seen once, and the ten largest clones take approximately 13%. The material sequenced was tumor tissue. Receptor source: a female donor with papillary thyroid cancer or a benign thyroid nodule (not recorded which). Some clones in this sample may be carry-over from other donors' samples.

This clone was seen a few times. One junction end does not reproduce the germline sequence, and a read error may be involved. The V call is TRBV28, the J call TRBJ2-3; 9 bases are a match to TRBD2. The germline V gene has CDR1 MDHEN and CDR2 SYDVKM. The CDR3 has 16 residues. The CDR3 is CVSRGGLAGNTDTQYF. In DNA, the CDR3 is TGTGTCAGCAGGGGGGGGCTAGCGGGGAACACAGATACGCAGTATTTT. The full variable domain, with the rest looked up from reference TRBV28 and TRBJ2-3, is DVKVTQSSRYLVKRTGEKVFLECVQDMDHENMFWYRQDPGLGLRLIYFSYDVKMKEKGDIPEGYSVSREKKERFSLILESASTNQTSMYLCVSRGGLAGNTDTQYFGPGTRLTVL.

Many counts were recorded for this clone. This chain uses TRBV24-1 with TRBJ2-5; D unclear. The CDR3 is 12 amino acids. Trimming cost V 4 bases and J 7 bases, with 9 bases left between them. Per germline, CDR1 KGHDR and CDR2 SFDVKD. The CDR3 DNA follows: TGTGCCACCAGTGACCTTACCATGACCCAGTACTTC. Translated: CATSDLTMTQYF.

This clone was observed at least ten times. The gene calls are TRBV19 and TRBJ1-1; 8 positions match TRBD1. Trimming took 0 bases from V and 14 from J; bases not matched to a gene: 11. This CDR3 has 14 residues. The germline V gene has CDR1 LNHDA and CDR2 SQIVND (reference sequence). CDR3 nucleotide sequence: TGTGCCAGTAGTATAGATCCGGCAGGGGGCGCAACCTTCTTT. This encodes CASSIDPAGGATFF. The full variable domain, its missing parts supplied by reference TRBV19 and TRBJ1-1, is DGGITQSPKYLFRKEGQNVTLSCEQNLNHDAMYWYRQDPGQGLRLIYYSQIVNDFQKGDIAEGYSVSREKKESFPLTVTSAQKNPTAFYLCASSIDPAGGATFFGQGTRLTVV.

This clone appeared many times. For the CDR3, the DNA is TGCAGTGCTAGAGGAGGGCCAGGAGACACCATATATTTT. Protein sequence: CSARGGPGDTIYF. The chain has TRBV20-1 and TRBJ1-3, with no clear D. V was pared by 1 base and J by 8 bases, with 12 bases between. The CDR3 is 13 residues long. Germline V gene lookup returns CDR1 DFQATT and CDR2 SNEGSKA (reference sequence).

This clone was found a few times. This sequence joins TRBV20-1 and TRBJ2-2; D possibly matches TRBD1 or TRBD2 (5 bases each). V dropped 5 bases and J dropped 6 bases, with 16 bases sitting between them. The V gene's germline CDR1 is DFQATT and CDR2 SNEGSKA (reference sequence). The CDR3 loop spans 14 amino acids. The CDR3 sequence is CSAPPPGTPGELFF. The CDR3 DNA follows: TGCAGTGCTCCTCCGCCCGGGACCCCCGGGGAGCTGTTTTTT.

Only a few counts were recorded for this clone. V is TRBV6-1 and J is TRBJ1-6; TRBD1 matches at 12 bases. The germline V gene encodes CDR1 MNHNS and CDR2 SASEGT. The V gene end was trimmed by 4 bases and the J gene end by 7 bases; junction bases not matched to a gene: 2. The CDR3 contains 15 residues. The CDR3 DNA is TGTGCCAGCAGTGCTGGGACAGGGGGCAATTCACCCCTCCACTTT. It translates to CASSAGTGGNSPLHF.

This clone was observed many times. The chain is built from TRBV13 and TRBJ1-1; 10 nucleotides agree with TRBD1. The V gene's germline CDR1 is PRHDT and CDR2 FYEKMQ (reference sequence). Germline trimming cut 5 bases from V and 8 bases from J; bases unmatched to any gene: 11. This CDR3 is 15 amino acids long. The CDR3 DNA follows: TGTGCCAGCAGCCCAACCGGACAGGGGGTTTCAGAAGCTTTCTTT. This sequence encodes CASSPTGQGVSEAFF.

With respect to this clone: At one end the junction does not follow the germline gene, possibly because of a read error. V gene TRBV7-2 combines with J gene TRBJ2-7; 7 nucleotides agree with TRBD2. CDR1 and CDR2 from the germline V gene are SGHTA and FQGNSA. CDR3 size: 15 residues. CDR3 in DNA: TGTGCCACCAGCTTGGGACTATCGGGTCCCTACGAGCAGTACTTC. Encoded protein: CATSLGLSGPYEQYF.

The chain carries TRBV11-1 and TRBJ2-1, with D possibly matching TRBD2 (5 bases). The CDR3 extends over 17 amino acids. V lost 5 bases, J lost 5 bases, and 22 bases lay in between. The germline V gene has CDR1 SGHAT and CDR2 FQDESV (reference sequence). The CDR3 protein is CASSRREIVGFNNEQFF. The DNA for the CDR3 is TGTGCCAGCAGCCGAAGGGAGATAGTGGGCTTCAACAATGAGCAGTTCTTC.

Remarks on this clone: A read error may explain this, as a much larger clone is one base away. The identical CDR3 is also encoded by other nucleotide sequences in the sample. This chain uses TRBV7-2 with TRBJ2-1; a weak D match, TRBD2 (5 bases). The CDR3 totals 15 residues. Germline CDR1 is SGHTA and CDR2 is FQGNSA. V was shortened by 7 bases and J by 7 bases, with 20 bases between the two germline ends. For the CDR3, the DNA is TGTGCCAGCATAATTAGCGCGAGCCGTGGGAATGAGCAGTTCTTC. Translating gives CASIISASRGNEQFF.

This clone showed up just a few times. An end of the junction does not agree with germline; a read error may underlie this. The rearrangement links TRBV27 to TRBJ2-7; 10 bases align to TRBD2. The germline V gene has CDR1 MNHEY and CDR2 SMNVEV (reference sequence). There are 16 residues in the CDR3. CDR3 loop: CASSFMGLAKTYEQYF. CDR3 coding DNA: TGTGCCAGCAGTTTTATGGGACTAGCGAAGACCTACGAGCAATACTTC.

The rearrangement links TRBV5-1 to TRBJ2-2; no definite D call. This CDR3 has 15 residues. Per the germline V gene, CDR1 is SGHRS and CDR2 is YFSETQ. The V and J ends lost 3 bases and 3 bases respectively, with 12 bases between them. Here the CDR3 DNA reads TGCGCCAGCAGCTATGACGAGTGGTACACCGGGGAGCTGTTTTTT. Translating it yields CASSYDEWYTGELFF. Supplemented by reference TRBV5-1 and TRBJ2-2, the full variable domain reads KAGVTQTPRYLIKTRGQQVTLSCSPISGHRSVSWYQQTPGQGLQFLFEYFSETQRNKGNFPGRFSGRQFSNSRSEMNVSTLELGDSALYLCASSYDEWYTGELFFGEGSRLTVL.

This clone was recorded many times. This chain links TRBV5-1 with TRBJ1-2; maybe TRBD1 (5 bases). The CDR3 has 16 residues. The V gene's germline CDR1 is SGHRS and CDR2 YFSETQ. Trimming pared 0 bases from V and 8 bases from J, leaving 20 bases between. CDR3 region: CASSLDLRRAGRGYTF. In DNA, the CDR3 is TGCGCCAGCAGCTTGGACCTCCGCAGGGCCGGTCGAGGCTACACCTTC.

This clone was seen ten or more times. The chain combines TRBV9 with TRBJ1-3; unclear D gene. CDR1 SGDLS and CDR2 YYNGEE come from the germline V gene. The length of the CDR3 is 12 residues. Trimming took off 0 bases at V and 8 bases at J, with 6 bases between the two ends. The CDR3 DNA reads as TGTGCCAGCAGCGTAGCTGGTGACACCATATATTTT. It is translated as CASSVAGDTIYF.

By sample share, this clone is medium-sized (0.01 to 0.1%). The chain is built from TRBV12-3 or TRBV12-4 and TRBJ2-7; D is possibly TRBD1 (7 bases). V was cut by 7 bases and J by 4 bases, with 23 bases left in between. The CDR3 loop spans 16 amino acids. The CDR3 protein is CASTPGGGGALYEQYF. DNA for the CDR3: TGTGCCAGCACCCCAGGGGGAGGAGGGGCTCTATACGAGCAGTACTTC.

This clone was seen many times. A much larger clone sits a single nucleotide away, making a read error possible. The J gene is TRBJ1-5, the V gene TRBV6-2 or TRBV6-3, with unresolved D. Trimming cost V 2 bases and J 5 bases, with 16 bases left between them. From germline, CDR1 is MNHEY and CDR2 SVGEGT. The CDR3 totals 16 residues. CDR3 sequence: CASSYRQELIYQPQHF. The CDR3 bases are TGTGCCAGCAGTTACCGGCAGGAGTTGATTTATCAGCCCCAGCATTTT.

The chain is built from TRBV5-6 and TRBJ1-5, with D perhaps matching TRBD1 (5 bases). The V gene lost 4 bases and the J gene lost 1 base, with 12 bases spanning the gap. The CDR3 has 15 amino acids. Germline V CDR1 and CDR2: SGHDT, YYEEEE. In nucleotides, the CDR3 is TGTGCCAGCAGCCTGGGGGGGGACAGCAATCAGCCCCAGCATTTT. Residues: CASSLGGDSNQPQHF. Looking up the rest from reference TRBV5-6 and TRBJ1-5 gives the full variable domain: DAGVTQSPTHLIKTRGQQVTLRCSPKSGHDTVSWYQQALGQGPQFIFQYYEEEERQRGNFPDRFSGHQFPNYSSELNVNALLLGDSALYLCASSLGGDSNQPQHFGDGTRLSIL.

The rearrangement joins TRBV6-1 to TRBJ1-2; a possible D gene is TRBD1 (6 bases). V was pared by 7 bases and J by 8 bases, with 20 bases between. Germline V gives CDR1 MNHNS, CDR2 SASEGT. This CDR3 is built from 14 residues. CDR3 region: CASMALGGPGGYTF. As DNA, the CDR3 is TGTGCCAGCATGGCCCTAGGGGGGCCGGGCGGCTACACCTTC.

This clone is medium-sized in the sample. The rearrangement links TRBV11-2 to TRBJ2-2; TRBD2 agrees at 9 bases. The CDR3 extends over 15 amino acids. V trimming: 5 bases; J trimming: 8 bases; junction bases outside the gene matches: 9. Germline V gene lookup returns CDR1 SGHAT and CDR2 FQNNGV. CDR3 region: CASSPYLAGRGELFF. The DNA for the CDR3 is TGTGCCAGCAGCCCCTATCTAGCGGGGCGGGGGGAGCTGTTTTTT.

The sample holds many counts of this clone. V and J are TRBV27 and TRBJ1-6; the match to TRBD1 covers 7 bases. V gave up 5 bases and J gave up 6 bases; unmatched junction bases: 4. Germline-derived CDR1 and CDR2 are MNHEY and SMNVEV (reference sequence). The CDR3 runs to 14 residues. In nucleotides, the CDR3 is TGTGCCAGCAGTGGGACAGCAATTAATTCACCCCTCCACTTT. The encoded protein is CASSGTAINSPLHF.

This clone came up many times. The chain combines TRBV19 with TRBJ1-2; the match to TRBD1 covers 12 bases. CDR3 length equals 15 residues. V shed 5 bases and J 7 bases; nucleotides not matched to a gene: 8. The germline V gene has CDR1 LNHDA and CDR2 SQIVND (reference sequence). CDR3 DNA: TGTGCCAGTAGTGCAGGGACAGGGGGCGCATTTGGCTACACCTTC. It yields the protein CASSAGTGGAFGYTF.

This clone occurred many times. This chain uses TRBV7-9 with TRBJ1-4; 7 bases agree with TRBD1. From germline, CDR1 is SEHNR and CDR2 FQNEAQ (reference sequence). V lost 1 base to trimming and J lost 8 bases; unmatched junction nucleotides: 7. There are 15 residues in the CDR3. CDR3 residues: CASSLEYGGGEKLFF. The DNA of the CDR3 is TGTGCCAGCAGCTTAGAGTATGGAGGGGGCGAAAAACTGTTTTTT.

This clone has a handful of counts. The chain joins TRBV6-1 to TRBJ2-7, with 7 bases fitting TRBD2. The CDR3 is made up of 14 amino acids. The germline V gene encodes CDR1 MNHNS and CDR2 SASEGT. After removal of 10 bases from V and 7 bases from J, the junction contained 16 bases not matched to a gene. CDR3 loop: CANRPGLVWNEQYF. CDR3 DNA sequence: TGTGCCAACAGACCTGGACTAGTATGGAATGAGCAGTACTTC.

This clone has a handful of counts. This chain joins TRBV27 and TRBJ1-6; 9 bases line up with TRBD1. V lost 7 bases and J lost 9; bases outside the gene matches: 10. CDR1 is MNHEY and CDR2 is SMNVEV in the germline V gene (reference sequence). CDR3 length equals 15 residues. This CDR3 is CASIPPVQGASPLHF. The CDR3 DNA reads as TGTGCCAGCATCCCACCGGTACAGGGGGCTTCACCCCTCCACTTT.

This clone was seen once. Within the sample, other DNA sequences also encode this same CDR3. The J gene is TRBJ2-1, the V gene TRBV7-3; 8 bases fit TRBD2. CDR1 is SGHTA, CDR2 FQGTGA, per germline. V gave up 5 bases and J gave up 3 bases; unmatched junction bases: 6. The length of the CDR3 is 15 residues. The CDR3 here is CASSLTSGNYNEQFF. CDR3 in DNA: TGTGCCAGCAGCCTTACTAGCGGTAACTACAATGAGCAGTTCTTC.

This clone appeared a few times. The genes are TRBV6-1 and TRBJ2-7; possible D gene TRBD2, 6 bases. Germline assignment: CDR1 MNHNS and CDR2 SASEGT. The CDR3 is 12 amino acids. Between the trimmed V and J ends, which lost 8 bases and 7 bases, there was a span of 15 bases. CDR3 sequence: CASCSGPTEQYF. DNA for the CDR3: TGTGCCAGCTGTAGCGGACCCACGGAGCAGTACTTC.

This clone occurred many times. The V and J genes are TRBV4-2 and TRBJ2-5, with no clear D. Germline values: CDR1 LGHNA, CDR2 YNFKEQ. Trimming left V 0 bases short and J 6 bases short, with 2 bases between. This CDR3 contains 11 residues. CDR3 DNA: TGTGCCAGCAGCCAAGATCAGACCCAGTACTTC. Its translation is CASSQDQTQYF.

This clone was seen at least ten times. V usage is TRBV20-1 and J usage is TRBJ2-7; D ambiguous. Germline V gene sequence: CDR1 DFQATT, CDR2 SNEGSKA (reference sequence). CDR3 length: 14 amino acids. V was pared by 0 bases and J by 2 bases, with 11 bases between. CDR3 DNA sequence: TGCAGTGCTAGAGACGTAGGCAGAACCTACGAGCAGTACTTC. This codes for CSARDVGRTYEQYF.

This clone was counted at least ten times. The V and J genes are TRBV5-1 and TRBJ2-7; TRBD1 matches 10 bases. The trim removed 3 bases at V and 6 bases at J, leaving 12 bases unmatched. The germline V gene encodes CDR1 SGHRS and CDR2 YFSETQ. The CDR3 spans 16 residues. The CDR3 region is CASSSALDRGLREQYF. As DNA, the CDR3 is TGCGCCAGCAGCTCAGCCTTAGACAGGGGGCTCCGCGAGCAGTACTTC.